This record covers a single TCR beta chain. The target antigen is unknown. The donors (healthy individuals) were bone marrow donors. The data stem from a study of cytomegalovirus exposure and HLA in healthy donors. Study-wide findings and caveats: Overall, roughly 150 TCR beta chains were annotated as cytomegalovirus-associated.

Primers for the PCR totalled 60 Vbeta and 13 Jbeta. Per the original methods: In a later analysis, some 10 million of 65 million to 80 million unique beta chains occurred in at least two donors. Profiled with immunoSEQ multiplex PCR; TCRdb holds only in-frame clones, not every one. D and trimming were read from the DNA, whereas the V and J calls and clone size are those reported in that table. Here the sample spans over 200,000 clones, 77% being singletons. The receptor's source is a woman aged 55-75 years in good health and CMV-seropositive. The sequenced sample was PBMCs.

CDR3 DNA sequence: TGCGCCAGCAGCATGACTAGCGGGGGGATAGATACGCAGTATTTT. As protein: CASSMTSGGIDTQYF. This chain joins TRBV5-1 and TRBJ2-3, with TRBD2 matching 13 bases. V dropped 4 bases and J dropped 5; count of bases not matched to a gene: 4. The CDR3 covers 15 residues. From germline, CDR1 is SGHRS and CDR2 YFSETQ. Full variable domain (rest looked up from reference TRBV5-1 and TRBJ2-3): KAGVTQTPRYLIKTRGQQVTLSCSPISGHRSVSWYQQTPGQGLQFLFEYFSETQRNKGNFPGRFSGRQFSNSRSEMNVSTLELGDSALYLCASSMTSGGIDTQYFGPGTRLTVL.